Shown below are 5 T cell receptor beta chains from a single sample sequenced in a study of graft-versus-host responses after intestinal transplantation. The assay was immunoSEQ multiplex PCR, and TCRdb's table has in-frame clones only and misses some. The top ten hold under 0.8% of the sample, which has about 25,000 clones, around 40% seen once. Material: alloreactive CD4+ T cells from a mixed lymphocyte reaction culture, obtained before intestinal transplant. Subset: CFSE-low proliferating T cells sorted from roughly six-day pre-transplant mixed lymphocyte reaction (GvH or HvG direction). The source is a human patient who received an intestinal transplant.

The V gene is TRBV6-5, the J gene TRBJ2-5, with D uncertain. Trimming removed 2 bases at V and 4 bases at J, with 14 bases between. The germline CDR1 and CDR2 sequences are MNHEY and SVGAGI. The CDR3 runs to 15 residues. The CDR3 DNA reads TGTGCCAGCAGTTACCTGGGTCGGGTCGGAGAGACCCAGTACTTC. This encodes CASSYLGRVGETQYF.

This chain joins TRBV14 and TRBJ2-1; D unclear. CDR3 length: 14 amino acids. Looked up from germline, CDR1 is SGHDN and CDR2 is FVKESK. Trimming stripped 5 bases from V and 0 bases from J, with 8 bases between. The CDR3 DNA sequence: TGTGCCAGCAGCATATTGGCCTCCTACAATGAGCAGTTCTTC. Its translation is CASSILASYNEQFF.

CDR3 sequence reads: CATTIISGANVLTF. CDR3 DNA: TGTGCCACTACGATCATCTCTGGGGCCAACGTCCTGACTTTC. The V and J genes are TRBV6-1 and TRBJ2-6; D is ambiguous. The CDR3 spans 14 residues. The germline V and J ends were trimmed by 10 bases and 0 bases, with 10 bases remaining between them. Germline V CDR1 and CDR2: MNHNS, SASEGT.

CDR3 residues: CASSRTIAVAYNEQFF. In DNA, the CDR3 is TGTGCCAGCAGTCGCACGATCGCGGTTGCCTACAATGAGCAGTTCTTC. The V call is TRBV27, the J call TRBJ2-1, with unresolved D. The CDR3 has 16 residues. CDR1 is MNHEY and CDR2 is SMNVEV in the germline V gene (reference sequence). Between the trimmed V and J ends, which lost 5 bases and 2 bases, there was a span of 16 bases.

The chain combines TRBV18 with TRBJ1-2; D not certain. The CDR3 loop spans 17 amino acids. The V end lost 1 base, the J end lost 7 bases, and 22 bases lay between the germline ends. The germline gives CDR1 KGHSH, CDR2 LQKENI. DNA for the CDR3: TGTGCCAGCTCACCACTTGAGGCGGGAGTTAGATTGTTTGGCTACACCTTC. Amino acids: CASSPLEAGVRLFGYTF.